Following are 6 T cell receptor beta chains from one sample sequenced in a study of cytomegalovirus exposure and HLA in healthy donors. The PCR contained 60 Vbeta and 13 Jbeta primers. The protocol was immunoSEQ multiplex PCR, while the TCRdb copy is restricted to in-frame clones and leaves out a portion. The sample contains under 200,000 clones, about three quarters of which appear only once. The sample was PBMCs. These receptors were obtained from a girl aged 10 to 17 in good health and CMV-seronegative.

A remark on this clone: Other DNA variants within this sample encode the same CDR3. V usage is TRBV5-1 and J usage is TRBJ1-1, with TRBD1 identical over 10 bases. The CDR3 is made up of 14 amino acids. V was clipped by 0 bases and J by 6 bases; unmatched bases: 2. CDR1 is SGHRS and CDR2 is YFSETQ in the germline V gene. The CDR3 nucleotides read TGCGCCAGCAGCTTGGGGGACAGGGGCGCTGAAGCTTTCTTT. Amino acid sequence: CASSLGDRGAEAFF.

The J gene is TRBJ2-5, the V gene TRBV19; D possibly corresponds to TRBD2 (7 bases). This CDR3 region has 14 residues. V was pared by 5 bases and J by 4 bases, with 14 bases between. Per the germline V gene, CDR1 is LNHDA and CDR2 is SQIVND (reference sequence). The CDR3 spells CASSFPGEGETQYF. CDR3 DNA sequence: TGTGCCAGTAGTTTTCCAGGGGAGGGAGAGACCCAGTACTTC.

V is TRBV2 and J is TRBJ1-1, with D unclear. The CDR3 runs 15 residues. With 1 base removed from V and 4 bases from J, the gap between germline ends came to 13 bases. In germline, CDR1 is SNHLY, CDR2 FYNNEI. The CDR3: CASSEGGIGGTEAFF. The CDR3 DNA reads TGTGCCAGCAGTGAAGGAGGGATTGGTGGCACTGAAGCTTTCTTT.

This clone was counted a few times. The same CDR3 is also encoded by other DNA sequences in this sample. V gene TRBV6-1 combines with J gene TRBJ1-1; weak D call: TRBD1 (6 bases). Trimming removed 6 bases from V and 5 bases from J, with 10 bases in between. The CDR3 totals 12 residues. The germline CDR1 and CDR2 sequences are MNHNS and SASEGT. CDR3 in DNA: TGTGCCAGCAGGGCAGGGGTTACTGAAGCTTTCTTT. Protein sequence: CASRAGVTEAFF.

Written as DNA, the CDR3 is TGTGCCAGCAGCTTAGGGACAGGGGGCGGCTCTGAAGCTTTCTTT. Translating it yields CASSLGTGGGSEAFF. The chain links TRBV11-3 to TRBJ1-1, with 11 bases identical to TRBD1. The ends lost 1 base at V and 6 bases at J; junction bases unmatched: 4. CDR1 SGHNT and CDR2 YENEEA come from the germline V gene. The CDR3 totals 15 residues.

The chain is built from TRBV6-4 and TRBJ1-5, with D unclear. Deletions cut 0 bases from V and 6 bases from J, with 9 bases between. CDR1 is MRHNA and CDR2 is SNTAGT in the germline V gene. The CDR3 covers 14 residues. CDR3 DNA sequence: TGTGCCAGCAGTGACTCCATGGGAGGTCAGCCCCAGCATTTT. Translation gives CASSDSMGGQPQHF.